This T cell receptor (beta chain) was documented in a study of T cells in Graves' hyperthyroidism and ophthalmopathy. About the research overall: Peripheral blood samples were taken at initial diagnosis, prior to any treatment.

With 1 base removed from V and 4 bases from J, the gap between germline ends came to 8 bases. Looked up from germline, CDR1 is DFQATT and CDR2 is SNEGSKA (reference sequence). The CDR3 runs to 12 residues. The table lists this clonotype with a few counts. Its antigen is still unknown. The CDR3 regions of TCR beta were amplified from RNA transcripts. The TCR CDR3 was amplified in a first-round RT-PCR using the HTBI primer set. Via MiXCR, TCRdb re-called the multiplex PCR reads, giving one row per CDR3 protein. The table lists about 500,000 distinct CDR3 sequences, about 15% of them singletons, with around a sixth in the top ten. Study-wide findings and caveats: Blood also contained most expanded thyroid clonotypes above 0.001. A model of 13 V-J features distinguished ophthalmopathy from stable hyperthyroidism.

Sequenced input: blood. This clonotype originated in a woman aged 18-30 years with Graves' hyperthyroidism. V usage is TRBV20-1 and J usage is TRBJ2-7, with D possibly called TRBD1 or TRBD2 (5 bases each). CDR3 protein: CSARGGEYEQYF. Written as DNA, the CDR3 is TGCAGTGCTAGAGGAGGGGAATACGAGCAGTACTTC.